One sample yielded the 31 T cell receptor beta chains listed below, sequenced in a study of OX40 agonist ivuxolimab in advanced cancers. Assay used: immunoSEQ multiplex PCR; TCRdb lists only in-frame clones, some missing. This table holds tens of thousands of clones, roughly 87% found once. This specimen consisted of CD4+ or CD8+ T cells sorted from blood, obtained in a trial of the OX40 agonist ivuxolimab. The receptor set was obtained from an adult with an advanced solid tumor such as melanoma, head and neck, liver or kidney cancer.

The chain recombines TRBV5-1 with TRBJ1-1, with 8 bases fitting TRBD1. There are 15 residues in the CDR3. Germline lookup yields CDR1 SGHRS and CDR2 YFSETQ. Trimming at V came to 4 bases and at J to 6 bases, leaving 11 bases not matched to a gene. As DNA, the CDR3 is TGCGCCAGCAGCCGTGGACAGGGTGGGATCGCTGAAGCTTTCTTT. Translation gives CASSRGQGGIAEAFF. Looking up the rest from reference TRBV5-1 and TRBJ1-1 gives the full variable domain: KAGVTQTPRYLIKTRGQQVTLSCSPISGHRSVSWYQQTPGQGLQFLFEYFSETQRNKGNFPGRFSGRQFSNSRSEMNVSTLELGDSALYLCASSRGQGGIAEAFFGQGTRLTVV.

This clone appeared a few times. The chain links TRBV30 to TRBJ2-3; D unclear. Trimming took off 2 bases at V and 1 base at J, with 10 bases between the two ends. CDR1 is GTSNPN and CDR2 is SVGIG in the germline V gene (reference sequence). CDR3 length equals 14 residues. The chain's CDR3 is CAWSQFWGTDTQYF. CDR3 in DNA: TGTGCCTGGAGTCAATTTTGGGGCACAGATACGCAGTATTTT.

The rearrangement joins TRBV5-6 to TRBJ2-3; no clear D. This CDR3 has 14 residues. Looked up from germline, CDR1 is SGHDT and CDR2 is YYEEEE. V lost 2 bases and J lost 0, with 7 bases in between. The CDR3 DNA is TGTGCCAGCAGCTTACAGAGTAGCACAGATACGCAGTATTTT. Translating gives CASSLQSSTDTQYF.

CDR3 amino acids: CASSLSPGPYEQYF. In nucleotides, the CDR3 is TGTGCCAGCAGTTTAAGTCCCGGACCTTACGAGCAGTACTTC. J is TRBJ2-7 and V is TRBV27; D is unresolved. Trimming shortened V by 2 bases and J by 4 bases, and 12 bases separated the two germline ends. The germline V gene has CDR1 MNHEY and CDR2 SMNVEV (reference sequence). The CDR3 sequence is 14 residues long.

DNA for the CDR3: TGTGCCAGCAGTATCGGACAGGGGGCGCGGGGTACTGAAGCTTTCTTT. Amino acids: CASSIGQGARGTEAFF. This chain links TRBV27 with TRBJ1-1; TRBD1 agrees at 11 bases. The CDR3 loop spans 16 amino acids. Germline values: CDR1 MNHEY, CDR2 SMNVEV (reference sequence). V lost 5 bases to trimming and J lost 5 bases; unmatched junction nucleotides: 10.

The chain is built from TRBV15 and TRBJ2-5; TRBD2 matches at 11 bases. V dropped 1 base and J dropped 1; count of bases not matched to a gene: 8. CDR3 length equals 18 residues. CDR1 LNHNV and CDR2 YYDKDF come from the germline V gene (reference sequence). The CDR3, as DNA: TGTGCCACCAGCAGAGGCGCCACTAGCGGGGGCCTCCAAGAGACCCAGTACTTC. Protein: CATSRGATSGGLQETQYF.

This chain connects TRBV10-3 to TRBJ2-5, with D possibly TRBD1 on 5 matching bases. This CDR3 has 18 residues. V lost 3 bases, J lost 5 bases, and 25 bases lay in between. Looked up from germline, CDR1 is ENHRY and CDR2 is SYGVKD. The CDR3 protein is CAISDRGLSGRSGETQYF. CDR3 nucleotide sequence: TGTGCCATCAGTGATAGGGGTCTCTCCGGACGTTCCGGGGAGACCCAGTACTTC.

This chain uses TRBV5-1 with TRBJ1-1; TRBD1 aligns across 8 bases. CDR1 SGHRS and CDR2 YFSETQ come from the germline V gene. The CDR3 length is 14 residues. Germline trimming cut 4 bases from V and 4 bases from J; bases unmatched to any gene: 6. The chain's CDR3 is CASSPGQVFTEAFF. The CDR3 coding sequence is TGCGCCAGCAGCCCGGGACAGGTTTTCACTGAAGCTTTCTTT. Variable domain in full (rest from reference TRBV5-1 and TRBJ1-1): KAGVTQTPRYLIKTRGQQVTLSCSPISGHRSVSWYQQTPGQGLQFLFEYFSETQRNKGNFPGRFSGRQFSNSRSEMNVSTLELGDSALYLCASSPGQVFTEAFFGQGTRLTVV.

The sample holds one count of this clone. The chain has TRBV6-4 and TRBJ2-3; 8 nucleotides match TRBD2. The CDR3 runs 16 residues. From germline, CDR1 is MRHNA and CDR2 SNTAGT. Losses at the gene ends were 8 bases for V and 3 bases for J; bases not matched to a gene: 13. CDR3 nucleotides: TGTGCCAGCCCGCCTCACAGCGGGAGAGGGACAGATACGCAGTATTTT. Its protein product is CASPPHSGRGTDTQYF.

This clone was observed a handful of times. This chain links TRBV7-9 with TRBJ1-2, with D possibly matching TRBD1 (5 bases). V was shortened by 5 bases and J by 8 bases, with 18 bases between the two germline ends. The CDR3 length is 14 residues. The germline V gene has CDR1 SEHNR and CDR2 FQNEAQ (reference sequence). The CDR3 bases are TGTGCCAGCAGCCCTACCCAGGGACCGTCGGGCTACACCTTC. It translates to CASSPTQGPSGYTF.

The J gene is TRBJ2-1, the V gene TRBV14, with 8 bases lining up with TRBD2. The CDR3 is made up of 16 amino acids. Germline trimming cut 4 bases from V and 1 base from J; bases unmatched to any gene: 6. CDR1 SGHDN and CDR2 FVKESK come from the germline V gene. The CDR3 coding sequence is TGTGCCAGCAGCCCGATGAGCGGGGGTTCCTACAATGAGCAGTTCTTC. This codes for CASSPMSGGSYNEQFF. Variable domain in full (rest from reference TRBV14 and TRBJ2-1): EAGVTQFPSHSVIEKGQTVTLRCDPISGHDNLYWYRRVMGKEIKFLLHFVKESKQDESGMPNNRFLAERTGGTYSTLKVQPAELEDSGVYFCASSPMSGGSYNEQFFGPGTRLTVL.

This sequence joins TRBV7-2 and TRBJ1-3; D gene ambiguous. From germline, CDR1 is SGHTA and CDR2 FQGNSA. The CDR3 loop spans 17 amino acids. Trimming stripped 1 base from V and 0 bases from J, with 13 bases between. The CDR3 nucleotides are TGTGCCAGCAGCTTAGTCGGTGTTCTTTCCTCTGGAAACACCATATATTTT. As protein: CASSLVGVLSSGNTIYF.

CDR3 DNA: TGTGCCACTTCGCTTCCCTGGACCGGGGAGCTGTTTTTT. It specifies CATSLPWTGELFF. V is TRBV15 and J is TRBJ2-2, with no clear D. Trimming shortened V by 9 bases and J by 5 bases, and 13 bases separated the two germline ends. The CDR3 runs 13 residues. Germline V gene sequence: CDR1 LNHNV, CDR2 YYDKDF (reference sequence).

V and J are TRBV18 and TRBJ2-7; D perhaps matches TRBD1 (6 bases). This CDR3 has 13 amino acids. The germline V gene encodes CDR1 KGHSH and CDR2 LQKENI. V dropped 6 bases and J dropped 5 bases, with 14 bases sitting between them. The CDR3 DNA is TGTGCCAGCTCCCGGCAGGGGCGGAACGAGCAGTACTTC. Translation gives CASSRQGRNEQYF. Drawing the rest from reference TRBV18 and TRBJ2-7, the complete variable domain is NAGVMQNPRHLVRRRGQEARLRCSPMKGHSHVYWYRQLPEEGLKFMVYLQKENIIDESGMPKERFSAEFPKEGPSILRIQQVVRGDSAAYFCASSRQGRNEQYFGPGTRLTVT.

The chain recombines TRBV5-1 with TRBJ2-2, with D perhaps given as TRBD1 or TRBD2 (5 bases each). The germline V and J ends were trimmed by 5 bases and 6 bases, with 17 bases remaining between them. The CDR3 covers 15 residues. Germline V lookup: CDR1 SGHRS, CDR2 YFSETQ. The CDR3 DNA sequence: TGCGCCAGCAGTCCCCAGCAGGGACCGGCCGGGGAGCTGTTTTTT. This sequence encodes CASSPQQGPAGELFF.

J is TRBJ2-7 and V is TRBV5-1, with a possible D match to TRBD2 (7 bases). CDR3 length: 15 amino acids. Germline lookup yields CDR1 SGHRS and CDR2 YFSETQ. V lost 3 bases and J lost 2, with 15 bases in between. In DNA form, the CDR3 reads TGCGCCAGCAGCTCCGTTGCGGGGGCCACCTACGAGCAGTACTTC. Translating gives CASSSVAGATYEQYF.

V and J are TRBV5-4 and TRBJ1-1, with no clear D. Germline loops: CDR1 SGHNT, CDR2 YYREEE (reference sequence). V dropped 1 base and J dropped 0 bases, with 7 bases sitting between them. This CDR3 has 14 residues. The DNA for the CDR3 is TGTGCCAGCAGCTTGAGTAGGGTGAACACTGAAGCTTTCTTT. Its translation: CASSLSRVNTEAFF.

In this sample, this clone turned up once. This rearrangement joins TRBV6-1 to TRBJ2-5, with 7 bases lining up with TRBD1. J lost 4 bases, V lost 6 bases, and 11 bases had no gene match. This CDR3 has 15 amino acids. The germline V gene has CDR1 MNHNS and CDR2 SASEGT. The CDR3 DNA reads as TGTGCCAGCAGCCCCGACAGGGAAAAGGGAGAGACCCAGTACTTC. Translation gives CASSPDREKGETQYF.

The CDR3 DNA follows: TGTGCCAGCTCACCCCGCCTAGCGGGAGGGTCAGATACGCAGTATTTT. Translated, it gives CASSPRLAGGSDTQYF. The rearrangement links TRBV18 to TRBJ2-3; 12 bases line up with TRBD2. Germline CDR1 and CDR2: KGHSH and LQKENI. V shed 3 bases, J shed 4 bases, and the junction held 5 bases outside the gene matches. CDR3 length equals 16 residues.

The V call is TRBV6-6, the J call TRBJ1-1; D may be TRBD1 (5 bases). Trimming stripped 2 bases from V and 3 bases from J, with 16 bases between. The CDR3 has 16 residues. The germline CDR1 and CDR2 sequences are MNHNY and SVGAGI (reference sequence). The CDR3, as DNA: TGTGCCAGCAGTTACCCGGGGCTCTTTTGGGACACTGAAGCTTTCTTT. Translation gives CASSYPGLFWDTEAFF.

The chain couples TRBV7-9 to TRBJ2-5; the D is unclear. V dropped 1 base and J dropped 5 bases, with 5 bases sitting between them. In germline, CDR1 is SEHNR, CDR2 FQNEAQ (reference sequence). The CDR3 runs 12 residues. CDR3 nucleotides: TGTGCCAGCAGCTTAGACGAGGAGACCCAGTACTTC. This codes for CASSLDEETQYF.

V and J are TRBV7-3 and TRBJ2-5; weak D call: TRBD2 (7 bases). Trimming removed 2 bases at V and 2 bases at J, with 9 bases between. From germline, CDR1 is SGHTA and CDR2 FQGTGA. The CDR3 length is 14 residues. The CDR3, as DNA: TGTGCCAGCAGCTTAGGGGGGGCACAAGAGACCCAGTACTTC. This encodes CASSLGGAQETQYF.

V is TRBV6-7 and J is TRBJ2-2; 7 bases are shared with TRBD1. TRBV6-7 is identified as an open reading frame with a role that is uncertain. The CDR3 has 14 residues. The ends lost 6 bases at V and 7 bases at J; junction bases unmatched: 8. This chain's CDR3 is CASSQQGLRGELFF. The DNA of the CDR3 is TGTGCCAGCAGCCAACAGGGGCTGCGCGGGGAGCTGTTTTTT.

The CDR3 nucleotides read TGTGCCAGCAGCTCCCGTCTGGGACAGGGGGGTTCCGAGCAGTACTTC. It translates to CASSSRLGQGGSEQYF. This sequence joins TRBV7-6 and TRBJ2-7; 11 bases fit TRBD1. Looked up from germline, CDR1 is SGHVS and CDR2 is FNYEAQ. The CDR3 extends over 16 amino acids. J was trimmed by 6 bases and V by 4 bases; bases with no gene match: 11. Based on the CDR3 plus reference TRBV7-6 and TRBJ2-7, the full variable domain is GAGVSQSPRYKVTKRGQDVALRCDPISGHVSLYWYRQALGQGPEFLTYFNYEAQQDKSGLPNDRFSAERPEGSISTLTIQRTEQRDSAMYRCASSSRLGQGGSEQYFGPGTRLTVT.

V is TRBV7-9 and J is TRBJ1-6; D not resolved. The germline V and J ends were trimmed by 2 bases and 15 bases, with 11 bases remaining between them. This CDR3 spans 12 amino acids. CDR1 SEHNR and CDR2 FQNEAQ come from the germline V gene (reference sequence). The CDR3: CASSLIDKDLHF. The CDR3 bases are TGTGCCAGCAGCTTAATAGACAAAGACCTCCACTTT.

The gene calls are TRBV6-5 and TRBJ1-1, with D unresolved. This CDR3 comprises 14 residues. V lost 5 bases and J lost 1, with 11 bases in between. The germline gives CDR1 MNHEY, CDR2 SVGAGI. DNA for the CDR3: TGTGCCAGCAGTGACGGACGTACGAACACTGAAGCTTTCTTT. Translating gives CASSDGRTNTEAFF.

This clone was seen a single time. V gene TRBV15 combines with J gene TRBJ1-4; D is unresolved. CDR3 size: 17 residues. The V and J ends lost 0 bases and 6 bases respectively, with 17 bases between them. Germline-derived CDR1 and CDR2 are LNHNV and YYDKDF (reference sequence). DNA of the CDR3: TGTGCCACCAGCAGAGATACGCCCGGGAGAGGTGATGAAAAACTGTTTTTT. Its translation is CATSRDTPGRGDEKLFF.

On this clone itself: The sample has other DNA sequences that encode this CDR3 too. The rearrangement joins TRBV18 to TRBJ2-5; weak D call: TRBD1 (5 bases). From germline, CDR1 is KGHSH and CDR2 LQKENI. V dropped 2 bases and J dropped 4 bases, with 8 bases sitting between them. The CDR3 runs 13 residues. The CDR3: CASSPGARETQYF. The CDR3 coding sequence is TGTGCCAGCTCACCAGGGGCGAGAGAGACCCAGTACTTC.

The CDR3 sequence is CATLDRVSYEQYF. Here the CDR3 DNA reads TGTGCCACCCTGGACCGAGTCTCCTACGAGCAGTACTTC. The chain links TRBV7-2 to TRBJ2-7; D not certain. V was shortened by 10 bases and J by 0 bases, with 13 bases between the two germline ends. The CDR3 has 13 residues. Germline values: CDR1 SGHTA, CDR2 FQGNSA.

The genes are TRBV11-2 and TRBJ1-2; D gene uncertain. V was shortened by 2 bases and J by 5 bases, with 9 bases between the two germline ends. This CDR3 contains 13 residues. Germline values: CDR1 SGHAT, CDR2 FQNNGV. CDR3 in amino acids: CASSLTDLYGYTF. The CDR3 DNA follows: TGTGCCAGCAGCTTAACGGACCTATATGGCTACACCTTC.

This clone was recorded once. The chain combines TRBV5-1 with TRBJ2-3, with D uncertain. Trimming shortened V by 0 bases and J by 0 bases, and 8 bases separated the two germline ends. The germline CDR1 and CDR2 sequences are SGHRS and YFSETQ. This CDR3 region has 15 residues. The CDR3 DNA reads TGCGCCAGCAGCTTGGAACGGTTTAGCACAGATACGCAGTATTTT. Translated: CASSLERFSTDTQYF. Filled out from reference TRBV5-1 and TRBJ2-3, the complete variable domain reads KAGVTQTPRYLIKTRGQQVTLSCSPISGHRSVSWYQQTPGQGLQFLFEYFSETQRNKGNFPGRFSGRQFSNSRSEMNVSTLELGDSALYLCASSLERFSTDTQYFGPGTRLTVL.